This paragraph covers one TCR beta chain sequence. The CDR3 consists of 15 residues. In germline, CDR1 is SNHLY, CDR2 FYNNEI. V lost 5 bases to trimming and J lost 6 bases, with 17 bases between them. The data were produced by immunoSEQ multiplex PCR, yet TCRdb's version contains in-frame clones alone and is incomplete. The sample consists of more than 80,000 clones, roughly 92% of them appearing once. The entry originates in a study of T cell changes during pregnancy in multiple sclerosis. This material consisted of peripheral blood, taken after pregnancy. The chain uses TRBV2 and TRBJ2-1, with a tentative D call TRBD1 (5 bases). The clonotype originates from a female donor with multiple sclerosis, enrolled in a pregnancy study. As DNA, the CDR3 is TGTGCCAGCAGTCAGGATGGTGGGGCCCTCAATGAGCAGTTCTTC. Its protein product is CASSQDGGALNEQFF. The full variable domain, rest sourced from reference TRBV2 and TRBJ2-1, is EPEVTQTPSHQVTQMGQEVILRCVPISNHLYFYWYRQILGQKVEFLVSFYNNEISEKSEIFDDQFSVERPDGSNFTLKIRSTKLEDSAMYFCASSQDGGALNEQFFGPGTRLTVL.